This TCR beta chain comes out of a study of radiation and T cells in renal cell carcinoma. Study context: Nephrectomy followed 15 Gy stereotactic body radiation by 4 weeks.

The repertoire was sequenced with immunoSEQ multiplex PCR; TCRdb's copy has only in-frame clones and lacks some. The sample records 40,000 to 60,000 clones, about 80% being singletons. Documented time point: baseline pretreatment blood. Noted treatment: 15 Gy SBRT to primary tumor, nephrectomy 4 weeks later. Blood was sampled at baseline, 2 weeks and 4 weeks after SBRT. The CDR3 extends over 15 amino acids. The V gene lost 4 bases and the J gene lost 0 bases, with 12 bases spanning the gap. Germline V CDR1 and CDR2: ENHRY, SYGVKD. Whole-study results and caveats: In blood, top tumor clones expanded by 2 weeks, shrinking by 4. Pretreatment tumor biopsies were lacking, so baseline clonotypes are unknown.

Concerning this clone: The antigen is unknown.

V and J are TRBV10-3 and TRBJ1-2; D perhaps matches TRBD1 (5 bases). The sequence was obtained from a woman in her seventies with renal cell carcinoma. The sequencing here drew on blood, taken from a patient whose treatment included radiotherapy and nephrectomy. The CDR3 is CAISGGKGANYGYTF. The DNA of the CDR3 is TGTGCCATCAGTGGGGGGAAGGGAGCTAACTATGGCTACACCTTC.